The 15 T cell receptor beta chains listed next were all sequenced from one sample in a study of beta chain features in type 1 diabetes. The whole isolated RNA underwent reverse transcription, so sequencing captured expressed TCRB transcripts. Using immunoSEQ multiplex PCR, the repertoire was profiled, and TCRdb retains in-frame clones only, with some absent. The sample lists approximately 470,000 clones, around 30% occurring once. Sequenced: naive CD4+ T cells from blood. All receptors come from a man aged 18 to 29 in good health.

The chain recombines TRBV25-1 with TRBJ1-1; D remains unclear. The germline gives CDR1 MGHDK, CDR2 SYGVNS. V was cut by 1 base and J by 3 bases, with 12 bases left in between. The CDR3 totals 15 residues. The CDR3 DNA follows: TGTGCCAGCAGTGAATCCAAACGGCCGTACACTGAAGCTTTCTTT. It codes for CASSESKRPYTEAFF.

This clone was counted only a few times. The chain links TRBV14 to TRBJ2-1; 10 bases match TRBD2. The V gene's germline CDR1 is SGHDN and CDR2 FVKESK. V shed 3 bases and J 0 bases; nucleotides not matched to a gene: 2. The CDR3 has 16 residues. The CDR3 DNA reads TGTGCCAGCAGCCAGGGACTAGCGCCCTCCTACAATGAGCAGTTCTTC. Encoded protein: CASSQGLAPSYNEQFF. The full variable domain, rest sourced from reference TRBV14 and TRBJ2-1, is EAGVTQFPSHSVIEKGQTVTLRCDPISGHDNLYWYRRVMGKEIKFLLHFVKESKQDESGMPNNRFLAERTGGTYSTLKVQPAELEDSGVYFCASSQGLAPSYNEQFFGPGTRLTVL.

The gene calls are TRBV4-2 and TRBJ2-3, with unresolved D. V dropped 0 bases and J dropped 9 bases, with 13 bases sitting between them. The CDR3 extends over 14 amino acids. Germline V gives CDR1 LGHNA, CDR2 YNFKEQ. CDR3 sequence: CASSQDPRSETQYF. The CDR3, as DNA: TGTGCCAGCAGCCAAGATCCCAGGTCGGAAACGCAGTATTTT.

This chain links TRBV15 with TRBJ2-7; D might be TRBD2 (6 bases). The length of the CDR3 is 16 residues. V was cut by 3 bases and J by 0 bases, with 15 bases left in between. CDR1 and CDR2 from the germline V gene are LNHNV and YYDKDF (reference sequence). The CDR3 sequence is CATSSLGGRSSYEQYF. Written as DNA, the CDR3 is TGTGCCACCAGCAGCCTTGGGGGGAGGTCCTCCTACGAGCAGTACTTC.

A word on this clone: The sample holds other DNA sequences that translate to the same CDR3. The J gene is TRBJ1-2, the V gene TRBV29-1, with D possibly matching TRBD1 (5 bases). Germline lookup yields CDR1 SQVTM and CDR2 ANQGSEA. Trimming left V 4 bases short and J 1 base short, with 7 bases between. The CDR3 extends over 12 amino acids. In DNA form, the CDR3 reads TGCAGCGTTGTTCAGGGTAACTATGGCTACACCTTC. Its protein is CSVVQGNYGYTF.

The V call is TRBV9, the J call TRBJ2-2; perhaps TRBD2 as D (6 bases). The ends were cut back, 0 bases at V and 7 bases at J, with 13 bases in the middle. The length of the CDR3 is 15 residues. Germline V gene lookup returns CDR1 SGDLS and CDR2 YYNGEE. Written as DNA, the CDR3 is TGTGCCAGCAGCGTAGTGGAGGGATTGATCGGGGAGCTGTTTTTT. Protein product: CASSVVEGLIGELFF.

The rearrangement uses TRBV30 and TRBJ2-5; TRBD1 matches at 7 bases. The J call may be faulty, since TRBJ2-7 better matches the DNA end. The CDR3 consists of 13 residues. Germline CDR1 reads GTSNPN; CDR2 reads SVGIG (reference sequence). In DNA form, the CDR3 reads TGTGCCTGGGCCCGGGACAGATCCTACGAGCAGTACTTC. Translated: CAWARDRSYEQYF.

This clone was found a few times. The rearrangement uses TRBV4-2 and TRBJ1-1, with D hard to call. V was trimmed by 3 bases and J by 7 bases, leaving 9 bases between them. This CDR3 has 12 residues. Per germline, CDR1 LGHNA and CDR2 YNFKEQ. CDR3 residues: CASSQGVSEAFF. As DNA, the CDR3 is TGTGCCAGCAGCCAGGGCGTAAGTGAAGCTTTCTTT.

This clone was seen only once. Additional DNA sequences in this sample encode the identical CDR3. The genes are TRBV28 and TRBJ2-7; perhaps TRBD2 as D (6 bases). Germline-derived CDR1 and CDR2 are MDHEN and SYDVKM. CDR3 length: 11 amino acids. Trimming stripped 3 bases from V and 7 bases from J, with 7 bases between. CDR3 amino acids: CASSLRGEQYF. DNA of the CDR3: TGTGCCAGCAGTTTGCGGGGTGAGCAGTACTTC.

This clone was seen a few times. The chain joins TRBV2 to TRBJ2-7; weak D call: TRBD1 (6 bases). V lost 4 bases and J lost 0, with 10 bases in between. From germline, CDR1 is SNHLY and CDR2 FYNNEI. CDR3 length: 14 amino acids. The CDR3 nucleotides are TGTGCCAGCAGTGGGACAGCAGACTCCTACGAGCAGTACTTC. Protein sequence: CASSGTADSYEQYF. Full variable domain (outside the CDR3, taken from reference TRBV2 and TRBJ2-7): EPEVTQTPSHQVTQMGQEVILRCVPISNHLYFYWYRQILGQKVEFLVSFYNNEISEKSEIFDDQFSVERPDGSNFTLKIRSTKLEDSAMYFCASSGTADSYEQYFGPGTRLTVT.

In its sample, this clone was seen a few times. The chain is built from TRBV7-3 and TRBJ2-1; 8 bases match TRBD2. V trimming: 3 bases; J trimming: 1 base; junction bases outside the gene matches: 5. The CDR3 is 16 residues long. The germline V gene encodes CDR1 SGHTA and CDR2 FQGTGA. In DNA form, the CDR3 reads TGTGCCAGCAGCTTTAGTGGGACTAGTTCCTACAATGAGCAGTTCTTC. Its protein is CASSFSGTSSYNEQFF.

This clone has only a few counts. This sequence joins TRBV7-2 and TRBJ2-3; D unclear. V shed 5 bases and J shed 1 base, with 7 bases lying between them. This CDR3 spans 13 amino acids. Germline lookup yields CDR1 SGHTA and CDR2 FQGNSA. DNA for the CDR3: TGTGCCAGCAGCCCCCCGGGCACAGATACGCAGTATTTT. Translation gives CASSPPGTDTQYF.

The chain carries TRBV4-2 and TRBJ2-7; TRBD2 aligns across 13 bases. The CDR3 runs to 16 residues. V shed 3 bases, J shed 7 bases, and the junction held 9 bases outside the gene matches. The germline V gene has CDR1 LGHNA and CDR2 YNFKEQ. This chain's CDR3 is CASSQKRTSGRAEQYF. Written as DNA, the CDR3 is TGTGCCAGCAGCCAGAAACGGACTAGCGGGAGAGCGGAGCAGTACTTC.

The chain links TRBV5-1 to TRBJ2-3; 9 nucleotides align to TRBD2. J gave up 5 bases and V 7 bases, and 8 bases lay outside the gene matches. Germline lookup yields CDR1 SGHRS and CDR2 YFSETQ. The CDR3 consists of 14 residues. The CDR3, as DNA: TGCGCCAGCCATTTAGCGGGAGTGGAAGATACGCAGTATTTT. Its translation is CASHLAGVEDTQYF.

Written as DNA, the CDR3 is TGTGCCATCAGTTCCGGGAGGGCCCTGTTCTTC. This translates into CAISSGRALFF. This chain connects TRBV10-3 to TRBJ2-1; 8 nucleotides match TRBD2. After removal of 5 bases from V and 15 bases from J, the junction contained 6 bases not matched to a gene. From germline, CDR1 is ENHRY and CDR2 SYGVKD. The length of the CDR3 is 11 residues.